This T cell receptor (beta chain) was obtained from a study of T cell repertoires in cytomegalovirus infection. After removal of 3 bases from V and 0 bases from J, the junction contained 5 bases not matched to a gene. The CDR3 has 17 amino acids. Germline CDR1 reads MGHRA; CDR2 reads YSYEKL. Using its own MiXCR run on the reads, TCRdb lists one record per CDR3 protein. The sample consists of more than 500,000 distinct CDR3 sequences, 16% of them appearing once. This clonotype was detected only a few times. Sequencing was carried out using CD8+ T cells from PBMCs. V usage is TRBV4-1 and J usage is TRBJ2-6; 7 bases are shared with TRBD2. The receptor was derived from a human donor in good health (CMV status not recorded). Some clones in this sample may be carry-over from other donors' samples. The CDR3 is CASSQEGGFSGANVLTF. The CDR3 region has the DNA TGCGCCAGCAGCCAGGAGGGAGGGTTCTCTGGGGCCAACGTCCTGACTTTC.